These T cell receptor beta chains were read from a single sample in a study of blood T cell repertoires in COVID-19. Sequenced by immunoSEQ multiplex PCR; TCRdb stores in-frame clones only, minus some. The table records some 150,000 clones, roughly 84% of them present only once. Sample: PBMCs or T cells enriched from blood (not recorded which). The receptor source for this set is a woman aged 50 to 60 who had been exposed to COVID-19. Each CDR3 is given without its conserved first and last residue. The order of the fields is J gene, V gene, CDR3 protein.

>TRBJ1-1|TRBV5-1
ASSQHMNTEAF
>TRBJ1-2|TRBV30
AWSVLRGNYGYT
>TRBJ1-1|TRBV30
AWSADTEAF
>TRBJ1-4|TRBV16
ASSPTSGGSGKLF
>TRBJ1-1|TRBV3-1/TRBV3-2
ASSQDPAEAF
>TRBJ2-2|TRBV5-1
ASRQGPNTGELF
>TRBJ2-1|TRBV15
ATSRRGKPQF
>TRBJ1-6|TRBV9
ASSVKGGNSPLH
>TRBJ2-1|TRBV7-9
ASSSRTGGRYNEQF
>TRBJ1-2|TRBV10-1
ASSARGNYGYT
>TRBJ1-1|TRBV4-3
ASSLSGHEAF